This T cell receptor (beta chain) is from a study of T cells in Graves' hyperthyroidism and ophthalmopathy. TCR beta CDR3 region amplification was performed from RNA transcripts. With the HTBI primer set, the TCR CDR3 went through a first round of RT-PCR. One entry per CDR3 protein, called by TCRdb with MiXCR from the multiplex PCR reads. Seen here are around 400,000 distinct CDR3 sequences, about 13% observed once, and the top ten hold 9.2%. This clonotype was seen many times. Clinical symptoms, serum thyroxine and TRAb, thyroid ultrasound and orbital computed tomography together formed the diagnostic basis. An approximately 10 ml volume of fresh peripheral blood provided the PBMCs. Germline V CDR1 and CDR2: MNHNS, SASEGT. CDR3 size: 18 residues. V trimming: 6 bases; J trimming: 0 bases; junction bases outside the gene matches: 14.

The specimen sequenced was blood. The chain combines TRBV6-1 with TRBJ2-3, with 8 bases identical to TRBD1. The clonotype comes from a woman aged 18-29 years with Graves' hyperthyroidism. CDR3 region: CASRASQTGAVSTDTQYF. The CDR3, as DNA: TGTGCCAGCAGGGCCTCCCAGACAGGGGCCGTGAGCACAGATACGCAGTATTTT.